This T cell receptor beta chain comes out of a study of blood T cell repertoires in COVID-19. Germline V gene lookup returns CDR1 DFQATT and CDR2 SNEGSKA (reference sequence). The V gene end was trimmed by 6 bases and the J gene end by 6 bases; junction bases not matched to a gene: 11. CDR3 length: 14 amino acids. Sequencing used immunoSEQ multiplex PCR; TCRdb keeps in-frame clones, though not all of them. The profile shows more than 300,000 clones, approximately 89% of them singletons. This clone was counted a single time. This sequence joins TRBV20-1 and TRBJ1-5, with 7 bases lining up with TRBD1. Material for sequencing was peripheral blood. The sequence was collected from a woman aged 25 to 45 with COVID-19, enrolled during active disease. The CDR3 DNA is TGCAGTGCAAGTACAGGGGATAGTGGTCAGCCCCAGCATTTT. This codes for CSASTGDSGQPQHF.